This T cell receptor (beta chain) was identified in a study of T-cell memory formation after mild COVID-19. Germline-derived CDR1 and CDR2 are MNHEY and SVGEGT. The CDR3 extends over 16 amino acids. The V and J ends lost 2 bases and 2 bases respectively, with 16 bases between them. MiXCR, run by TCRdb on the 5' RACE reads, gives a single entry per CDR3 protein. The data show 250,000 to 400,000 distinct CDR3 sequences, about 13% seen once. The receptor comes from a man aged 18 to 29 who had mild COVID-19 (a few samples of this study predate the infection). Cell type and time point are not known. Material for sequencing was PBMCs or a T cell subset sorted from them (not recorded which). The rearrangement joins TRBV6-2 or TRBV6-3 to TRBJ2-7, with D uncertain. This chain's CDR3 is CASSYESSVMAYEQYF. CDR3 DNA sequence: TGTGCCAGCAGTTACGAGTCGTCGGTGATGGCCTACGAGCAGTACTTC.